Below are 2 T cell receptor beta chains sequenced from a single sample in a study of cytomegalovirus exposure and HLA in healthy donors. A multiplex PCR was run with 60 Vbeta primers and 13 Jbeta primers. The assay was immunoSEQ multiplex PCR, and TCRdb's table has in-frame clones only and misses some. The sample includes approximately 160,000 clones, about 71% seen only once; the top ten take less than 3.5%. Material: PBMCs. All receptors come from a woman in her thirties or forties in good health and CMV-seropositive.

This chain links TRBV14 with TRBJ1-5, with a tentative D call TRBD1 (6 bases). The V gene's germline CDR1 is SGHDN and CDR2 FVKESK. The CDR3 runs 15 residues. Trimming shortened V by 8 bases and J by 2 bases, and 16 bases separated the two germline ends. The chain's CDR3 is CASSAGGLGNQPQHF. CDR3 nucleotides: TGTGCCAGCTCAGCGGGGGGGCTCGGCAATCAGCCCCAGCATTTT.

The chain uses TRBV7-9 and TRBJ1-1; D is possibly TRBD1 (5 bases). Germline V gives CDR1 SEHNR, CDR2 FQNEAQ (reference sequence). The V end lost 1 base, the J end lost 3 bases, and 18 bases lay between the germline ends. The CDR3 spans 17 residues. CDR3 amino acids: CASSLGAGIVVYTEAFF. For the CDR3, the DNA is TGTGCCAGCAGCTTAGGAGCAGGGATCGTGGTGTACACTGAAGCTTTCTTT.